The text below deals with one T cell receptor (beta chain). Antigen: not known. Sequenced by immunoSEQ multiplex PCR; TCRdb stores in-frame clones only, minus some. The table has about 73,000 clones, around three quarters seen once; the top ten hold around 1.6%. The data are from a study of T cell repertoires and HLA-DP antigens. Study-level points and caveats: Clones undetected before culture averaged about 33% against one allele and approximately 51% against the other.

Germline values: CDR1 SGDLS, CDR2 YYNGEE. This CDR3 has 15 amino acids. V shed 1 base and J 5 bases; nucleotides not matched to a gene: 8. This chain uses TRBV9 with TRBJ1-2; 7 nucleotides match TRBD1. Material for sequencing was CD4+ T cells from PBMCs. The clonotype was recovered from a man aged 60 to 69 in good health and CMV-seronegative. CDR3 amino acids: CASSVYLGTEYGYTF. CDR3 sequence (DNA): TGTGCCAGCAGCGTATACCTTGGGACAGAGTATGGCTACACCTTC.